The sequence of this T cell receptor beta chain was determined in a study of blood T cell repertoires in COVID-19. The table came from immunoSEQ multiplex PCR; TCRdb's copy has only in-frame clones and leaves some out. The sample consists of fewer than 300,000 clones, 80% to 90% of them appearing once. The CDR3 sequence is 17 residues long. CDR1 is MNHEY and CDR2 is SMNVEV in the germline V gene (reference sequence). Trimming took 3 bases from V and 0 from J; bases not matched to a gene: 7. Sequenced sample: peripheral blood. The sequence was obtained from a woman aged 45 to 65 with COVID-19, enrolled during active disease. The V call is TRBV27, the J call TRBJ2-1, with 8 nucleotides matching TRBD2. The CDR3 is CASSLGTGTSSYNEQFF. CDR3 nucleotides: TGTGCCAGCAGTTTGGGGACCGGGACTAGCTCCTACAATGAGCAGTTCTTC.